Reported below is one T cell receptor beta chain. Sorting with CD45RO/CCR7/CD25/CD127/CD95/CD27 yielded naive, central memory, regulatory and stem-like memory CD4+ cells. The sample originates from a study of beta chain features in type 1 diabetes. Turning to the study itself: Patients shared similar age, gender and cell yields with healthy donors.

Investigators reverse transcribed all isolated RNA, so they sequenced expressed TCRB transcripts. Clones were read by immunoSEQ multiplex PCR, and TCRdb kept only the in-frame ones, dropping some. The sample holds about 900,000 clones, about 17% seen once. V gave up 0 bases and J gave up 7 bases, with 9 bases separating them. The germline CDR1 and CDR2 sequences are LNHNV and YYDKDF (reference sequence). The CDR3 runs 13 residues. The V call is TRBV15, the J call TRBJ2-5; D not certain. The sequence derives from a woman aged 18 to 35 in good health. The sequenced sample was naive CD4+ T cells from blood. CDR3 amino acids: CATSRDASSTQYF. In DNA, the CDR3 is TGTGCCACCAGCAGAGATGCTTCCTCGACCCAGTACTTC.